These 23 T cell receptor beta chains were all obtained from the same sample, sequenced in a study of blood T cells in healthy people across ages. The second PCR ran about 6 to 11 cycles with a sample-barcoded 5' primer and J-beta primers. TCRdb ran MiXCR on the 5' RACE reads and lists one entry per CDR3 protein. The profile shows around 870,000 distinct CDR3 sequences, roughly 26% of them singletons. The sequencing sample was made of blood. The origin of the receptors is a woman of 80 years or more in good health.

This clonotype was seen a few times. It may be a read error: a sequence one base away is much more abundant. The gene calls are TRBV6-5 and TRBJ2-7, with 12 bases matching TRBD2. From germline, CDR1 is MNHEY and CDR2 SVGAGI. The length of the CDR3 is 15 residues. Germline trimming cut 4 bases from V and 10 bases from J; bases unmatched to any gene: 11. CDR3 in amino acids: CASSWTSGEGEAQYF. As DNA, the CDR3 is TGTGCCAGCAGTTGGACTAGCGGGGAGGGGGAGGCCCAGTACTTC.

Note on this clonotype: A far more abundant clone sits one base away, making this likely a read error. CDR3 nucleotide sequence: TGTGCCAGCAGCAACAGGGGCTACGGGCAGTACTTC. Translating it yields CASSNRGYGQYF. This chain uses TRBV27 with TRBJ2-7, with TRBD1 identical over 7 bases. This CDR3 region has 12 residues. Germline loops: CDR1 MNHEY, CDR2 SMNVEV (reference sequence).

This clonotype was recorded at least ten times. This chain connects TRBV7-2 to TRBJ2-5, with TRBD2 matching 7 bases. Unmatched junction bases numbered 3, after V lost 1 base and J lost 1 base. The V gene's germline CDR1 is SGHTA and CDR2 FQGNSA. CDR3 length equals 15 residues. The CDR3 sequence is CASSLEASGQETQYF. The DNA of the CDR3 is TGTGCCAGCAGCTTAGAGGCTAGCGGCCAAGAGACCCAGTACTTC.

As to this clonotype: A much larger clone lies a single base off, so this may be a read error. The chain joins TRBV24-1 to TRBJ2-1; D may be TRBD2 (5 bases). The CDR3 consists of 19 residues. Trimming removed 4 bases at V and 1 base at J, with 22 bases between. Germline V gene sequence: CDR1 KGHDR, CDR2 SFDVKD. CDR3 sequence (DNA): TGTGCCACCAGTGAGTCATGGACTGGCGGATTCGGTTCCTACAATGAGCAGTTCTTC. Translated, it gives CATSESWTGGFGSYNEQFF.

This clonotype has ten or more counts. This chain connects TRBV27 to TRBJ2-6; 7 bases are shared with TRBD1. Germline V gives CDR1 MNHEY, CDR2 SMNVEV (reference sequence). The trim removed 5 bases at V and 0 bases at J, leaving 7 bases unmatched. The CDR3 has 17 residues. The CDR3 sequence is CASSLRDSTSGANVLTF. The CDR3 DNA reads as TGTGCCAGCAGTCTCCGGGACAGCACCTCTGGGGCCAACGTCCTGACTTTC.

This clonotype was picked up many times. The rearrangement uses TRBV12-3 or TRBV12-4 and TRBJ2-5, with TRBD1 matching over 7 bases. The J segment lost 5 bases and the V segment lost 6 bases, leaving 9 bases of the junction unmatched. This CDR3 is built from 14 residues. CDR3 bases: TGTGCCAGCAGGCCACAGGGGACGAGGGAGACCCAGTACTTC. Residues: CASRPQGTRETQYF.

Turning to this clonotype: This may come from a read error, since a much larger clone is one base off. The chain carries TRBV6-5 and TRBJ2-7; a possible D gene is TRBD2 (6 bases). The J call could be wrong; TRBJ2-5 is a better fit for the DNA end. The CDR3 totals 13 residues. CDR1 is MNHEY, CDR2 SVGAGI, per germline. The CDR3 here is CASSGRRGETQYF. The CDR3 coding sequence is TGTGCCAGCAGTGGGAGGCGAGGGGAGACCCAGTACTTC.

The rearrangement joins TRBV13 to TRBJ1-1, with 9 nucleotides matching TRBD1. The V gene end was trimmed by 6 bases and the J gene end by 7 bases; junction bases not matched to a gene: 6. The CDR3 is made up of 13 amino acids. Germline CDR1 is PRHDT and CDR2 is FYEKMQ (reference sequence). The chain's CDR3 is CASRSTGGDEAFF. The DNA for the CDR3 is TGTGCCAGCAGATCAACAGGGGGCGATGAAGCTTTCTTT.

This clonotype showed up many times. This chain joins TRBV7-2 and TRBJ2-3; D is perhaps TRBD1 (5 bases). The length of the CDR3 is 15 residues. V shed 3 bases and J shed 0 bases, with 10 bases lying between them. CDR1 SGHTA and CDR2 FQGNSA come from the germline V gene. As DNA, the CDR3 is TGTGCCAGCAGCTTCATACAGGAAAGCACAGATACGCAGTATTTT. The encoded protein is CASSFIQESTDTQYF.

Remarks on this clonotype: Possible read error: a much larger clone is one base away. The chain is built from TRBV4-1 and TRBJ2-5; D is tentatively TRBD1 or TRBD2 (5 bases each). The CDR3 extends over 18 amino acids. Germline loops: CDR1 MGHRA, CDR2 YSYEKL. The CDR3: CASSQDRGPGGPQEAQYF. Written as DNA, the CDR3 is TGCGCCAGCAGCCAAGATCGGGGCCCTGGCGGGCCTCAAGAGGCCCAGTACTTC.

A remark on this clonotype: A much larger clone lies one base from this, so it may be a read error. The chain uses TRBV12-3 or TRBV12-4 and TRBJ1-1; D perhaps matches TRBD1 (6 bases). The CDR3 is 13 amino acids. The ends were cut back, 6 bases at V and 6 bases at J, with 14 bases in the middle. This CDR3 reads CASSRQDSAEAFF. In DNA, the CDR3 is TGTGCCAGCAGCAGACAGGACAGCGCTGAAGCTTTCTTT.

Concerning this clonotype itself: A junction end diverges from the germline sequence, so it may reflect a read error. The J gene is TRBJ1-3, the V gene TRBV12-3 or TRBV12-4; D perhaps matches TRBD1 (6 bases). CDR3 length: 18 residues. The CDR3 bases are TGTGCCAGCAGTTTAGTAGGAGGGGACAAAATCTCTGGAACCACCGTATATTTT. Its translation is CASSLVGGDKISGTTVYF.

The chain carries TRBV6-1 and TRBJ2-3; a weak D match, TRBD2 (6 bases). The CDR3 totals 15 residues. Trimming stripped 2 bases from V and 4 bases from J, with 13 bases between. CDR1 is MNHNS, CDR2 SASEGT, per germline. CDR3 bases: TGTGCCAGCAGTGAATTCTGGGGGGTGGCAGATACGCAGTATTTT. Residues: CASSEFWGVADTQYF.

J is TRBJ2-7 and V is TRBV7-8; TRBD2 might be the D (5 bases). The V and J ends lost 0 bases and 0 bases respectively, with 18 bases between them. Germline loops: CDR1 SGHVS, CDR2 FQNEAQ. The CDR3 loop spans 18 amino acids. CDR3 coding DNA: TGTGCCAGCAGCTTAGCGCCAAGCCGGCTAGCACTCTCCTACGAGCAGTACTTC. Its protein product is CASSLAPSRLALSYEQYF.

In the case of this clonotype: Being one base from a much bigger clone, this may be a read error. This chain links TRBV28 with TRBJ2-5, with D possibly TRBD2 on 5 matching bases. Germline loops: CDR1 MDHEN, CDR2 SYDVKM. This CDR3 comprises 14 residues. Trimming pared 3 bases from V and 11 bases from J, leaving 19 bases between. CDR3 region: CASSLSVLGNEQYF. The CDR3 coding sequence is TGTGCCAGCAGTTTGAGTGTGCTCGGGAATGAGCAGTACTTC.

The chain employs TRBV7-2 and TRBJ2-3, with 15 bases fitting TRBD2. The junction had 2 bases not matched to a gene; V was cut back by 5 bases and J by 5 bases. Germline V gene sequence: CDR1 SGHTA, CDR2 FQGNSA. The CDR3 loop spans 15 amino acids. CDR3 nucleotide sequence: TGTGCCAGCAGCGGGACTAGCGGGAGGATAGATACGCAGTATTTT. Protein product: CASSGTSGRIDTQYF. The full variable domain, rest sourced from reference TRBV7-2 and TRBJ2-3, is GAGVSQSPSNKVTEKGKDVELRCDPISGHTALYWYRQSLGQGLEFLIYFQGNSAPDKSGLPSDRFSAERTGGSVSTLTIQRTQQEDSAVYLCASSGTSGRIDTQYFGPGTRLTVL.

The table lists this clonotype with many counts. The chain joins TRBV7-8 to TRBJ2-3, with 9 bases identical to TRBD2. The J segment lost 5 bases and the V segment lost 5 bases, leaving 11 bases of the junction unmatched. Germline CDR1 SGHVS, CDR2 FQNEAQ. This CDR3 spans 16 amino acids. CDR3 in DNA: TGTGCCAGCAGCGCGGTCCCGACAGCGGGGGGAGATACGCAGTATTTT. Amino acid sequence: CASSAVPTAGGDTQYF.

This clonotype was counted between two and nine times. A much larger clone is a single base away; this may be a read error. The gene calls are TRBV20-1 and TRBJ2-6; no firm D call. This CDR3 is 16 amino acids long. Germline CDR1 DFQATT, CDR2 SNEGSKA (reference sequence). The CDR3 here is CSASPDGGSGTNVLTF. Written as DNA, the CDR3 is TGCAGTGCGTCCCCCGACGGTGGCTCTGGGACCAACGTCCTGACTTTC.

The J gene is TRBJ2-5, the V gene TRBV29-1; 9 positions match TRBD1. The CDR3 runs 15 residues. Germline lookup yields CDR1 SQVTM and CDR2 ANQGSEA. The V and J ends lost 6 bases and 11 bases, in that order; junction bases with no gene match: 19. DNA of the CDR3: TGCAGCGTGACTGCCGGGACAGGGTCGATCTACGGGCAGTACTTC. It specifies CSVTAGTGSIYGQYF.

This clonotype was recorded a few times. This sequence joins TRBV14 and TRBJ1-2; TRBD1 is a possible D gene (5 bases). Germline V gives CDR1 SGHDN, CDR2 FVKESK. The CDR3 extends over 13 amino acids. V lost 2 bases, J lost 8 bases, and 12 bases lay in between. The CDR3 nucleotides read TGTGCCAGCAGCCAAAAGTGGGGGTACGGCTACACCTTC. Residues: CASSQKWGYGYTF.

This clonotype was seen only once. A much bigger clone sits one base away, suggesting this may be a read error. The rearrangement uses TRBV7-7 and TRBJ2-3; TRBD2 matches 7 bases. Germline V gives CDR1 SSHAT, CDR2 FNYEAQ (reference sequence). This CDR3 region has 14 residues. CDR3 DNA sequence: TGTGCTAGCAGCGCCGGGACTACCACAGGTACGCAGTATTTT. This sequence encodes CASSAGTTTGTQYF.

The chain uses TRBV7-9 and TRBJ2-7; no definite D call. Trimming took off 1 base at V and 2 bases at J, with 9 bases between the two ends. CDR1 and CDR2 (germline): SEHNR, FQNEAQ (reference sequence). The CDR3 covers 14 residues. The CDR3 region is CASSLDGVPYEQYF. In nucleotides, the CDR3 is TGTGCCAGCAGCTTAGATGGGGTCCCCTACGAGCAGTACTTC.

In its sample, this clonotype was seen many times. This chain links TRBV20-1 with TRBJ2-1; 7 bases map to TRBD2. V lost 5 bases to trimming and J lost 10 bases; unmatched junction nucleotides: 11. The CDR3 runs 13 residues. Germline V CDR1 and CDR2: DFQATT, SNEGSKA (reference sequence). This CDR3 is CSAPQRGLGEQFF. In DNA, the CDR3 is TGCAGTGCTCCCCAGCGGGGTCTGGGGGAGCAGTTCTTC.